This T cell receptor beta chain was sequenced in a study of blood T cell repertoires in COVID-19. Study overall: PBMCs, B-cell-depleted T cells, or T cells were the source of the cDNA or gDNA that made up the material.

Libraries were prepared by immunoSEQ multiplex PCR; TCRdb keeps only in-frame clonotypes and omits some of them. The sample holds about 63,000 clones, 88% seen once. The CDR3 sequence is 13 residues long. The germline CDR1 and CDR2 sequences are LNHNV and YYDKDF (reference sequence). V lost 3 bases and J lost 7, with 9 bases in between. The material sequenced was peripheral blood. This receptor was taken from a human donor in a cohort sampled during active COVID-19. The chain couples TRBV15 to TRBJ1-4; D ambiguous. The CDR3 DNA is TGTGCCACCAGCAGTTTTTCGGGTGAAAAACTGTTTTTT. This encodes CATSSFSGEKLFF.